Here is one T cell receptor (beta chain) with its context. This clone was recorded only once. Its antigen has not been determined. No clone much larger than this one lies a single base away; base qualities are absent. The immunoSEQ Assay, a bias-controlled multiplex PCR, was used to amplify TCRbeta CDR3 regions from genomic DNA. Under the source paper's analysis protocol: The number of nucleated cells in each sample was estimated by amplification of reference gene primers within the assay. Sequence reads were collapsed and filtered to measure the absolute abundance of every unique TCRbeta CDR3 rearrangement. For each sample, productive Simpson clonality was calculated as the square root of Simpson's diversity index across productive rearrangements. TCRdb mirrors the immuneACCESS table, restricted to in-frame sequences. Some clones are absent from its copies; in checked studies, under half trace to an unresolved V gene, and the reason for the others is unknown. That table gives V, J and clone size, and the DNA gave D and trimming. Present in this sample are some 260,000 clones, more than 75% of which were seen just once. Of the sample, approximately 1.6% is held by the ten largest clones.

Participants in the prospective study were aged roughly 18 to 100 years, lived in about two dozen United States geographic areas, and enrolled through a virtual design. Cohort assignment in the prospective study relied on participant-reported clinical history from a screening survey and a study questionnaire. For ImmuneRACE Cohort 3, a participant was defined as recovered based on two consecutive negative NP/OP PCR tests, clearance by a healthcare professional, or resolution of symptoms. In the prospective study, whole blood, serum and a nasopharyngeal or oropharyngeal swab were collected from each participant by mobile phlebotomists. Prospective study participants could optionally give additional blood draws and questionnaires over a roughly two-month period. Before DNA extraction, prospective study blood samples were shipped either frozen or at room temperature. These data are taken from a study of blood T cell repertoires in COVID-19 (dated by TCRdb to the early 2020s). The study in broad terms: Samples from collaborators originated in the United States, Italy and Spain and spanned both the acute and convalescent phases of COVID-19. The material from the prospective study consisted of cDNA or gDNA derived from T cells, B-cell-depleted T cells, or PBMCs. Subjects who had been exposed to COVID-19, were actively infected with it, or had recovered from it provided the deeply sampled blood TCRbeta repertoires that made up the dataset. The repertoires were released in a freely available public database meant as a resource for research on the immune response to SARS-CoV-2. Samples were obtained from the ongoing ImmuneRACE study (first 160 participants) and from some 1,300 subjects provided by 6 global collaborators. Sample metadata almost always included a de-identified subject ID, COVID-19 status, age in years and sex. HLA class I and class II types, where available, came from metadata supplied by the sample provider rather than from assay-based typing. Study-level results and caveats: Clinical and demographic metadata were provided uncurated, with the amount varying by source and participant.

CDR1 SQVTM and CDR2 ANQGSEA were looked up in the germline V gene. From its cysteine to its phenylalanine, the CDR3 spans 13 amino acids. The DNA shown is the 39-base CDR3, in frame from base 1. V is clipped by 3 bases and J by 1 base, and the sequence between their germline boundaries is 10 bases long. The receptor's source is a middle-aged man who had recovered from COVID-19. Sequences were obtained from PBMCs or T cells enriched from blood (not recorded which). The sequence links TRBV29-1 to TRBJ2-7; perhaps TRBD2 is the D gene, with 6 bases matching. At the DNA level, the sequence is TGCAGCGTTGACCCCGGAGGGTCCTACGAGCAGTACTTC. Its amino acids are CSVDPGGSYEQYF.